Shown below are 5 T cell receptor beta chains from a single sample sequenced in a study of response to subunit inactivated influenza vaccine (dated by TCRdb to 2016 to 2018). The library was prepared using RT-PCR. Sequencer: Illumina HiSeq 2500. TCRdb ran its own pipeline on the public reads, namely fastp trimming at Q25 and MiXCR clone calling, and kept in-frame beta chains. When rows share a CDR3 protein, they turn into one entry using the most common DNA and genes. The sample table contains hundreds of thousands of distinct CDR3 sequences; only one count was recorded for over 25% of them. The top ten hold around 1.8% of the sample. The sequences come from CD4+ T cells sorted from PBMCs, collected 4 to 6 days after vaccination. These receptors all come from a man aged 45-65 years who received an inactivated influenza vaccine. Donor details come from another sample of the same person, matched by shared clones.

The chain employs TRBV12-3 or TRBV12-4 and TRBJ2-5; the D is unclear. V lost 5 bases and J 1 base, leaving 8 bases between the germline ends. The CDR3 runs to 13 residues. CDR3 DNA sequence: TGTGCCAGCAGTACTTTGGTCCAAGAGACCCAGTACTTC. Residues: CASSTLVQETQYF.

V and J are TRBV10-3 and TRBJ1-1; D is unclear. The CDR3 runs 16 residues. The V gene's germline CDR1 is ENHRY and CDR2 SYGVKD. The germline V and J ends were trimmed by 1 base and 1 base, with 13 bases remaining between them. This chain's CDR3 is CAISEFGRNTNTEAFF. CDR3 DNA sequence: TGTGCCATCAGTGAGTTTGGCCGCAACACGAACACTGAAGCTTTCTTT.

This clonotype was detected only a few times. The chain is built from TRBV12-3 or TRBV12-4 and TRBJ2-5, with 11 bases fitting TRBD2. After removal of 4 bases from V and 3 bases from J, the junction contained 1 base not matched to a gene. The CDR3 is 14 residues long. Here the CDR3 reads CASSSLAGEETQYF. The CDR3 DNA sequence: TGTGCCAGCAGTTCACTAGCGGGGGAAGAGACCCAGTACTTC.

This clonotype was counted at least ten times. Germline and junction disagree at one end, which may indicate a read error. Here the CDR3 reads CASRAGTSTDTQYF. For the CDR3, the DNA is TGTGCCAGCAGGGCCGGAACTAGCACAGATACGCAGTATTTT. The chain carries TRBV5-1 and TRBJ2-3, with D perhaps matching TRBD1 (5 bases). Per the germline V gene, CDR1 is SGHRS and CDR2 is YFSETQ. The CDR3 is 14 residues long.

The rearrangement uses TRBV10-3 and TRBJ2-7; TRBD2 aligns across 9 bases. CDR1 is ENHRY, CDR2 SYGVKD, per germline. The CDR3 contains 14 residues. With 10 bases clipped from V and 0 bases from J, the junction kept 7 bases outside the gene matches. The CDR3 spells CATTSSGASYEQYF. The CDR3 DNA follows: TGTGCCACGACCTCTAGCGGGGCCTCCTACGAGCAGTACTTC.